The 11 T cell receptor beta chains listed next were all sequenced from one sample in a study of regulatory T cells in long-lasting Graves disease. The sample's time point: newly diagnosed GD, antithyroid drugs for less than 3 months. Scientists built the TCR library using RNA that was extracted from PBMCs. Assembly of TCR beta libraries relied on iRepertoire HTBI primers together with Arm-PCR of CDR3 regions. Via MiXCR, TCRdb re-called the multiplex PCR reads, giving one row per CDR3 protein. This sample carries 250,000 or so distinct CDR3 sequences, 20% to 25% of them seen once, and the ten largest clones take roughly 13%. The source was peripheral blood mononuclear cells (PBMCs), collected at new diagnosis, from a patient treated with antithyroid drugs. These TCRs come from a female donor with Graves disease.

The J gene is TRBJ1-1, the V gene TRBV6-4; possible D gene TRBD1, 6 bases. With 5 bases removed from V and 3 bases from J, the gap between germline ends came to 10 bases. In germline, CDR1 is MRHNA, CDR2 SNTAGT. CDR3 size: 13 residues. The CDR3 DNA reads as TGTGCCAGCAGTCGACAGGATGACACTGAAGCTTTCTTT. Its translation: CASSRQDDTEAFF.

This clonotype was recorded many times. The CDR3 DNA follows: TGTGCCAGCAGTTTGCTGAGCAATGAGCAGTTCTTC. Encoded protein: CASSLLSNEQFF. The chain recombines TRBV28 with TRBJ2-1; unclear D gene. CDR1 and CDR2 from the germline V gene are MDHEN and SYDVKM. The CDR3 totals 12 residues. V was clipped by 3 bases and J by 6 bases, with 6 bases between them.

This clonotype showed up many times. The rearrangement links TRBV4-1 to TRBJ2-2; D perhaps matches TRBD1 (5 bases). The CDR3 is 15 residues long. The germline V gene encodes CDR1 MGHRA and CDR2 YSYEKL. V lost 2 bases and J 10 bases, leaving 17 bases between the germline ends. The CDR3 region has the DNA TGCGCCAGCAGCCAATACCAGGGCGTTATTACGGAGCTGTTTTTT. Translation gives CASSQYQGVITELFF.

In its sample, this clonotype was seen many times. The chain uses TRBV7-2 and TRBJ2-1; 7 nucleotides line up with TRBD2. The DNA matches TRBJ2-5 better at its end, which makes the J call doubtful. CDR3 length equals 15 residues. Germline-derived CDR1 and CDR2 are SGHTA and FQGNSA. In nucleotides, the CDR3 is TGTGCCAGCAGCTTAGAAGCGGGGCCCCAAGAGACCCAGTACTTC. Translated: CASSLEAGPQETQYF.

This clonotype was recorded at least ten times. For the CDR3, the DNA is TGCAGCGTGCGGACTAGCGGGAGCACGAATGAGCAGTTCTTC. It yields the protein CSVRTSGSTNEQFF. The chain uses TRBV29-1 and TRBJ2-1, with 13 bases lining up with TRBD2. From germline, CDR1 is SQVTM and CDR2 ANQGSEA. This CDR3 is 14 amino acids long. Trimming removed 6 bases from V and 7 bases from J; junction bases left unmatched: 6.

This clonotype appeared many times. The CDR3 nucleotides are TGTGCCAGCAGCTTAGACGGCAGCTCCTACAATGAGCAGTTCTTC. Protein product: CASSLDGSSYNEQFF. This chain uses TRBV7-2 with TRBJ2-1; D not resolved. Germline values: CDR1 SGHTA, CDR2 FQGNSA. V was cut by 1 base and J by 0 bases, with 7 bases left in between. The CDR3 consists of 15 residues. Full variable domain (remainder filled in from reference TRBV7-2 and TRBJ2-1): GAGVSQSPSNKVTEKGKDVELRCDPISGHTALYWYRQSLGQGLEFLIYFQGNSAPDKSGLPSDRFSAERTGGSVSTLTIQRTQQEDSAVYLCASSLDGSSYNEQFFGPGTRLTVL.

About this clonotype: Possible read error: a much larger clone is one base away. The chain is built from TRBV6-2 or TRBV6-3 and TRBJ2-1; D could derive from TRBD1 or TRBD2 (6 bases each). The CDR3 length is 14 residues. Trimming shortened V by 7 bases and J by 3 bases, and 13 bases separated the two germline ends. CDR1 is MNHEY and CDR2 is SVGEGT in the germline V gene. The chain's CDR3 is CASTKGGYYNEQFF. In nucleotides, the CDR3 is TGTGCCAGCACAAAGGGGGGCTACTACAATGAGCAGTTCTTC.

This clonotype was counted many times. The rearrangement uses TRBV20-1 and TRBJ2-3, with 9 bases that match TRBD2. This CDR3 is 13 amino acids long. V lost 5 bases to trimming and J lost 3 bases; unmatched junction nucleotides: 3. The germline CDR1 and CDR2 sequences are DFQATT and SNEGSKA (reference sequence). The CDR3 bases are TGCAGTGCTCCGAGCGGGGGGACAGATACGCAGTATTTT. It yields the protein CSAPSGGTDTQYF.

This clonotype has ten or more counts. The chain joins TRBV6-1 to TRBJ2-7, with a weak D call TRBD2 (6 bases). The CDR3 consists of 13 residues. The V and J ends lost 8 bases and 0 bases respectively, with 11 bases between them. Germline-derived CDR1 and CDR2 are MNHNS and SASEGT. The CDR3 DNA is TGTGCCAGCCGGGACTTAAGCTCCTACGAGCAGTACTTC. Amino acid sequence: CASRDLSSYEQYF.

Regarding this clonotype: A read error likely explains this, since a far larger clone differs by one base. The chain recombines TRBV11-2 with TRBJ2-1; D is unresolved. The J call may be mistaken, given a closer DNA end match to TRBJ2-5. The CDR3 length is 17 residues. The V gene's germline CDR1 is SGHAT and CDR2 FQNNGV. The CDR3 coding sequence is TGTGCCAGCAGCTTAGGTAGACTTGCCGCAACCCAAGAGACCCAGTACTTC. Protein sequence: CASSLGRLAATQETQYF.

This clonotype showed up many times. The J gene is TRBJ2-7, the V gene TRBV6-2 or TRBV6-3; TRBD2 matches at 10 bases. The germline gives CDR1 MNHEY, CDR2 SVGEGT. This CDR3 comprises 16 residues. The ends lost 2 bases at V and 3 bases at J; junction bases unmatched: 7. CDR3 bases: TGTGCCAGCAGTTACACAGAGACTAGCGGGCTCTACGAGCAGTACTTC. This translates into CASSYTETSGLYEQYF.